Given below is one T cell receptor (beta chain) in context. What this receptor recognizes is not known. No base-level quality is on record; no much larger clone is a single base apart. The sample originates from a study of OX40 agonist ivuxolimab in advanced cancers. Some background on the complete study: The costimulatory receptor OX40 (CD134) was targeted by ivuxolimab, a fully human IgG2 agonistic monoclonal antibody. Intravenous ivuxolimab was administered to patients every 2 weeks at six dose levels: 0.01, 0.1, 0.3, 1.5, 3 and 10 mg/kg. Of the roughly 52 dose-escalation patients, hepatocellular carcinoma was present in 19, melanoma in roughly 15, renal cell carcinoma in 9 and head and neck cancer in 9. In the dose-escalation cohort, 82.7% of patients were male, and the mean age was approximately 55 years, with a range of about 23 to 85. Patients were allowed to have had prior anti-PD-1, anti-PD-L1 or anti-CTLA-4 therapy, and approximately 40% of the dose-escalation patients had been treated with checkpoint inhibitors. Three dose-escalation patients achieved partial responses, one with hepatocellular carcinoma and two with cutaneous melanoma. The purpose of peripheral TCRbeta sequencing was to test whether ivuxolimab changed TCR sequence diversity and led to clonal T-cell expansion. The paper covers the monotherapy dose-escalation part of the phase I ivuxolimab trial, which included N = 52 patients. Broader findings and caveats from the paper: After ivuxolimab, more expanded clones were found on average in CD8+ T cells than in CD4+ T cells. Partial responders in the 0.1-3.0 mg/kg groups had among the lowest normalized peripheral clonal expansion, especially among CD8+ T cells. At doses from 0.1 to 3.0 mg/kg, clonal expansion was seen in both CD4+ and CD8+ blood T cells between baseline and week 6. The antigen specificity of the clonally expanded peripheral T cells was not determined. Low levels of normalized T-cell clonal expansion were also seen in some patients who did not respond.

From cysteine to phenylalanine, the CDR3 is 16 amino acids long. Solely the CDR3 DNA is kept, with 48 bases framed from the first base. From V the trimming removes 2 bases and from J it removes 2 bases, while the gene matches leave 7 bases of the junction unaccounted for. From a lookup of the germline V gene, CDR1 and CDR2 are SGDLS and YYNGEE. Patients with a history of autoimmune disease or receiving systemic immunosuppression were excluded from the trial. Peripheral blood for TCR sequencing was collected from all dose cohorts at baseline, on cycle 4 day 1, and on cycle 7 day 1. The samples were taken from a phase I, first-in-human, multicenter, open-label dose-escalation trial of ivuxolimab. Adults with locally advanced or metastatic head and neck squamous cell, hepatocellular, melanoma or renal cell carcinoma were enrolled in the trial. CD4+ and CD8+ T cells were sorted separately from peripheral blood before TCR sequencing.

To sequence the TCRbeta CDR3 region, genomic DNA was isolated from the sorted cells. The immunoSEQ Assay was used for sequencing of TCRbeta CDR3 regions. TCRdb obtained this table from immuneACCESS and retained in-frame rearrangements with V and J assigned. These tables miss some clones; where compared with another copy, unresolved V genes account for less than half of the shortfall, and the remainder is unexplained. The sample records 58,000 or so clones, 80% to 90% of which are singletons. Roughly 11% of the sample lies in the top ten. The chain is made from TRBV9 and TRBJ2-5, with 9 central nucleotides matching TRBD2. The TCR originated in an adult with an advanced solid tumor such as melanoma, head and neck, liver or kidney cancer. This material consisted of CD4+ or CD8+ T cells sorted from blood, taken in a trial of the OX40 agonist ivuxolimab. This receptor carries the CDR3 CASSVGTSWPQETQYF. The DNA is as follows: TGTGCCAGCAGCGTCGGGACTAGCTGGCCACAAGAGACCCAGTACTTC.